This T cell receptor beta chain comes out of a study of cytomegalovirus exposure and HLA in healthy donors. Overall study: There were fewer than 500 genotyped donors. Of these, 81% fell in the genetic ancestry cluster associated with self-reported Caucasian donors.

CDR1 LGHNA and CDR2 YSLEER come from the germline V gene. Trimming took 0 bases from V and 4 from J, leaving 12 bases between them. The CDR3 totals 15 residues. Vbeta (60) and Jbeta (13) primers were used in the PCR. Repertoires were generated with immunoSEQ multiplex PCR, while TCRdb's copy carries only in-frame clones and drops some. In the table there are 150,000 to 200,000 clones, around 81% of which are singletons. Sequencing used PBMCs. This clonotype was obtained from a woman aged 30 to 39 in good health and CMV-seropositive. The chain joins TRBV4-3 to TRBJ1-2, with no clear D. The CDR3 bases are TGCGCCAGCAGCCAAGAAGATTATCAGGCCTATGGCTACACCTTC. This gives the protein CASSQEDYQAYGYTF.